This T cell receptor beta chain was found in a study of T cell changes during pregnancy in multiple sclerosis. The CDR3 has 12 residues. Per germline, CDR1 PRHDT and CDR2 FYEKMQ (reference sequence). TCRdb's copy holds only in-frame clones and misses some; the assay was immunoSEQ multiplex PCR. The sample contains over 50,000 clones, about nine tenths of which appear only once. Sequenced here: peripheral blood, sampled in the first trimester of pregnancy. The rearrangement uses TRBV13 and TRBJ2-1; 8 nucleotides match TRBD2. This TCR came from a female donor in good health, enrolled as a control in a pregnancy study. In nucleotides, the CDR3 is TGTGGGTCGGAGCGGGAGTCCAATGAGCAGTTCTTC. Protein: CGSERESNEQFF.